This T cell receptor (beta chain) was identified during a study of T cells in Graves' hyperthyroidism and ophthalmopathy. Study observations and caveats: Ophthalmopathy cases were set apart from stable hyperthyroidism by a 13 V-J model. The model forecast ophthalmopathy, anticipating it by a median around 6.5 months before onset. In the blood, most expanded thyroid clonotypes above 0.001 appeared as well.

Diagnosis rested on symptoms, serum thyroxine and TRAb, thyroid ultrasound, and orbital computed tomography. Amplification yielded TCR beta CDR3 regions, with RNA transcripts as the source. The study used the HTBI primer set for a first-round RT-PCR of the TCR CDR3. MiXCR was run by TCRdb on the multiplex PCR reads, yielding one entry per CDR3 protein. This table has hundreds of thousands of distinct CDR3 sequences, more than 15% appearing once. The sample holds many counts of this clonotype. What it binds is not known. Trimming removed 2 bases at V and 8 bases at J, with 12 bases between. This CDR3 has 14 amino acids. Germline CDR1 is MDHEN and CDR2 is SYDVKM.

The source is a woman younger than 30 with Graves' hyperthyroidism that later progressed to Graves' ophthalmopathy. The specimen was blood. The chain has TRBV28 and TRBJ1-4; D not certain. DNA of the CDR3: TGTGCCAGCAGTTTAGACCCGGAGGGCGAAAAACTGTTTTTT. Its translation: CASSLDPEGEKLFF.